This T cell receptor (beta chain) was obtained from a study of blood T cell repertoires in COVID-19. The data were produced by immunoSEQ multiplex PCR, yet TCRdb's version contains in-frame clones alone and is incomplete. Among about 270,000 clones listed, approximately 89% were seen once. Sequenced input: PBMCs or T cells enriched from blood (not recorded which). The clonotype was recovered from a middle-aged woman with acute COVID-19.

This CDR3 reads CASSGRPGLADPYEQYF. In DNA form, the CDR3 reads TGTGCCAGCAGCGGTCGTCCGGGACTAGCGGACCCCTACGAGCAGTACTTC. The chain uses TRBV13 and TRBJ2-7; 11 nucleotides line up with TRBD2. Unmatched junction bases numbered 11, after V lost 5 bases and J lost 2 bases. This CDR3 has 17 amino acids. Germline V gene data show CDR1 as PRHDT and CDR2 as FYEKMQ (reference sequence).